This T cell receptor (beta chain) was sequenced for a study of cytomegalovirus exposure and HLA in healthy donors. General study findings and limits: For most TCR sequences rarity was the rule, although some public TCRs occurred in many donors. Earlier analysis looked at TCR beta V segments, and most were productive about 87% or about 30% of the time.

There are 13 residues in the CDR3. Trimming pared 3 bases from V and 4 bases from J, leaving 11 bases between. CDR1 and CDR2 (germline): SQVTM, ANQGSEA. In this sample, this clone turned up once. No antigen is known for it. Amplification used 60 Vbeta primers and 13 Jbeta primers. Assay used: immunoSEQ multiplex PCR; TCRdb lists only in-frame clones, some missing. Found here are some 200,000 clones, over 80% of them singletons; the top ten hold 0.71%. V and J are TRBV29-1 and TRBJ2-3, with D perhaps matching TRBD2 (6 bases). Sequenced input: PBMCs. The clonotype comes from a boy aged 2 to 10 in good health and CMV-seronegative. The CDR3 nucleotides read TGCAGCGTTGAGACGGGAGTCGCAGATACGCAGTATTTT. Its protein product is CSVETGVADTQYF.